The text below deals with one T cell receptor beta chain. The sample comes from a study of breast tumors, draining lymph nodes, adjacent tissues. The V gene's germline CDR1 is DFQATT and CDR2 SNEGSKA (reference sequence). V was pared by 0 bases and J by 6 bases, with 11 bases between. This CDR3 region has 13 residues. The lymph nodes were axillary draining lymph nodes from breast cancer patients. One entry per CDR3 protein results from TCRdb running MiXCR on the multiplex PCR reads. The table records 140,000 to 150,000 distinct CDR3 sequences, about 33% of them present only once. The TCR sequence derives from a female donor with breast cancer. Some clones in this sample may be carry-over from other donors' samples. Sequencing was performed on axillary lymph node tissue. V is TRBV20-1 and J is TRBJ1-1; the D is unclear. The CDR3 spells CSARDLPLSEAFF. DNA of the CDR3: TGCAGTGCTAGAGACCTACCGTTATCTGAAGCTTTCTTT.